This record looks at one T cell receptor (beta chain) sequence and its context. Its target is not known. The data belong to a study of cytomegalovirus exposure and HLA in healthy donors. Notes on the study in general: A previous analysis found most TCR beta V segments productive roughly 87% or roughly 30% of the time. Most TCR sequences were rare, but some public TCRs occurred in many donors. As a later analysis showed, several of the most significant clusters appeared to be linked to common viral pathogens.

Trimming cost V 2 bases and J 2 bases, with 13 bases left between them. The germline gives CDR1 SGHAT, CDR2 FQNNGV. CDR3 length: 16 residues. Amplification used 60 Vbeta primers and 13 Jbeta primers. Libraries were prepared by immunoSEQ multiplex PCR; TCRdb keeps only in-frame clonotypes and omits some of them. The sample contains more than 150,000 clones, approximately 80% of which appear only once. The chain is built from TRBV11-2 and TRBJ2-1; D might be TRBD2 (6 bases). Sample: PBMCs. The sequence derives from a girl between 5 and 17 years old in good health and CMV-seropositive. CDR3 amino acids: CASSLPGSITYNEQFF. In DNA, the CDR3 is TGTGCCAGCAGCTTACCCGGGAGTATCACCTACAATGAGCAGTTCTTC.